This T cell receptor (beta chain) was captured by sequencing in a study of cytomegalovirus exposure and HLA in healthy donors. Sequencing used immunoSEQ multiplex PCR; TCRdb keeps in-frame clones, though not all of them. The data hold about 330,000 clones, with 87% observed a single time. Regarding this clone: The target antigen is unknown.

Regarding the study as a whole: That first-cohort TCR clusters tended to co-occur in the 100 to 150 validation repertoires was found in a later analysis. Most TCR sequences proved rare, with some public TCRs found in many donors.

V trimming: 2 bases; J trimming: 2 bases; junction bases outside the gene matches: 9. The CDR3 runs to 16 residues. CDR1 MNHNY and CDR2 SVGAGI come from the germline V gene (reference sequence). The chain joins TRBV6-6 to TRBJ2-7, with 7 nucleotides matching TRBD1. The TCR comes from a woman in her thirties in good health and CMV-seropositive. Sequencing input: PBMCs. This CDR3 is CASSYTRQGFTYEQYF. The CDR3, as DNA: TGTGCCAGCAGTTACACCAGACAGGGATTCACCTACGAGCAGTACTTC.